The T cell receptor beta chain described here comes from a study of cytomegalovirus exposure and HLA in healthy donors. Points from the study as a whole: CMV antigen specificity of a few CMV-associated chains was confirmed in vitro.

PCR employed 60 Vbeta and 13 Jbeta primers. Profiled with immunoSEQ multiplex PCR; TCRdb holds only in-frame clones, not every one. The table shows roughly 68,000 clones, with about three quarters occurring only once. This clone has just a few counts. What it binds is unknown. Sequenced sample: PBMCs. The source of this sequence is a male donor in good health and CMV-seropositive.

This chain's CDR3 is CASSPPGSGTGLEAFF. The DNA of the CDR3 is TGTGCCAGCTCACCACCGGGTTCCGGGACAGGGTTGGAAGCTTTCTTT. The gene calls are TRBV18 and TRBJ1-1, with 9 bases identical to TRBD1. CDR3 length equals 16 residues. CDR1 is KGHSH and CDR2 is LQKENI in the germline V gene. The V segment lost 0 bases and the J segment 8 bases; nucleotides outside the gene matches: 10.